This TCR beta chain came from a study of CD8+ T cells in alopecia areata. Study as a whole: Scoring of severity for treated patients was based on percentage of affected scalp area.

Treatment specified: oral pan-JAK inhibitor, 5-10 mg twice daily. In each case, RNA was isolated and then reverse transcribed into cDNA as the sequencing template. Sequencing was performed with immunoSEQ multiplex PCR; in TCRdb, only in-frame clones are kept and a portion is missing. The sample carries more than 200,000 clones, roughly 40% recorded once. V was clipped by 7 bases and J by 0 bases, with 10 bases between them. The CDR3 runs to 13 residues. CDR1 is GTSNPN, CDR2 SVGIG, per germline (reference sequence). Source: CD4+ T cells sorted from blood, taken around week 36, from a patient treated with tofacitinib. This receptor was obtained from a human donor with alopecia areata. The chain couples TRBV30 to TRBJ1-5; tentative D call: TRBD1 (5 bases). CDR3 sequence: CALTENSNQPQHF. As DNA, the CDR3 is TGTGCCTTGACAGAGAATAGCAATCAGCCCCAGCATTTT.